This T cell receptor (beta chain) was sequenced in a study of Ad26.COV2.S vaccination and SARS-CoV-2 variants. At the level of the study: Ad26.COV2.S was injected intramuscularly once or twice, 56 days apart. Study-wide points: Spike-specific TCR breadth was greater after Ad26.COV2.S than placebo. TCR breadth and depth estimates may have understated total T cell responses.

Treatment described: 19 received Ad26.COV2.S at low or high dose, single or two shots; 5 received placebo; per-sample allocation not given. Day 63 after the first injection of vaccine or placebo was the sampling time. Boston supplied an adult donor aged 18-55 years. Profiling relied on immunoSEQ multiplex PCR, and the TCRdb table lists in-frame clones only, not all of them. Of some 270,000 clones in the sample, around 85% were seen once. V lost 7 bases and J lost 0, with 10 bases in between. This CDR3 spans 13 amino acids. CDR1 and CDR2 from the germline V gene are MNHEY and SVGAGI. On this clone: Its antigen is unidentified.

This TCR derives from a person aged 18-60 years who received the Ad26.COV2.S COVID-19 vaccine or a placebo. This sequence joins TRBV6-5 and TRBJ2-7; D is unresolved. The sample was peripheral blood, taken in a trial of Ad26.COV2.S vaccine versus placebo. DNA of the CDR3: TGTGCCAGCACTCGTCACACCTCCTACGAGCAGTACTTC. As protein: CASTRHTSYEQYF.